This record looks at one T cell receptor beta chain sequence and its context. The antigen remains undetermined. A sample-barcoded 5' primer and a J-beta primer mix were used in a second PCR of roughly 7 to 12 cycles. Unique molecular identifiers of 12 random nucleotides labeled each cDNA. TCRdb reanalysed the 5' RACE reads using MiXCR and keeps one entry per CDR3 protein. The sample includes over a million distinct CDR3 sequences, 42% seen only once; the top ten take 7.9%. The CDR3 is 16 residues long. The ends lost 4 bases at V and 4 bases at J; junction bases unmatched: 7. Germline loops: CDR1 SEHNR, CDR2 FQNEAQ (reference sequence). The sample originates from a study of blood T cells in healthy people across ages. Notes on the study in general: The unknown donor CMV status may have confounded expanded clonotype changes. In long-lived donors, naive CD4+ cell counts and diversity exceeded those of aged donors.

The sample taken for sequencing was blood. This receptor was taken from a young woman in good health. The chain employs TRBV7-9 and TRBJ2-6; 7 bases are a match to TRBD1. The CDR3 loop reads CASSSTGAPGANVLTF. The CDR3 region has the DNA TGTGCCAGCAGCTCAACAGGGGCCCCCGGGGCCAACGTCCTGACTTTC.